This T cell receptor (beta chain) originates from a study of blood T cell repertoires in COVID-19. Study overall: COVID-19 samples collected from the United States, Italy and Spain covered acute and convalescent phases. PBMCs, B-cell-depleted T cells, or T cells provided the cDNA or gDNA that made up the material.

Per the original data handling: Reference gene primer amplification in the assay estimated nucleated cell counts. Produced via immunoSEQ multiplex PCR; TCRdb's table is partial and in-frame only. D and trimming come from the DNA, and the V and J calls and clone size come from that table. In the table there are over 75,000 clones, over 90% of which are singletons. CDR3 length: 13 residues. The V gene end was trimmed by 0 bases and the J gene end by 7 bases; junction bases not matched to a gene: 0. Germline assignment: CDR1 SGHAT and CDR2 FQDESV (reference sequence). This TCR was sampled from a man in his fifties or sixties with acute or convalescent COVID-19. The sample was peripheral blood. The rearrangement uses TRBV11-1 and TRBJ2-4; 7 bases fit TRBD2. CDR3 amino acids: CASSLAGGNIQYF. The CDR3 coding sequence is TGTGCCAGCAGCTTAGCGGGGGGGAACATTCAGTACTTC.